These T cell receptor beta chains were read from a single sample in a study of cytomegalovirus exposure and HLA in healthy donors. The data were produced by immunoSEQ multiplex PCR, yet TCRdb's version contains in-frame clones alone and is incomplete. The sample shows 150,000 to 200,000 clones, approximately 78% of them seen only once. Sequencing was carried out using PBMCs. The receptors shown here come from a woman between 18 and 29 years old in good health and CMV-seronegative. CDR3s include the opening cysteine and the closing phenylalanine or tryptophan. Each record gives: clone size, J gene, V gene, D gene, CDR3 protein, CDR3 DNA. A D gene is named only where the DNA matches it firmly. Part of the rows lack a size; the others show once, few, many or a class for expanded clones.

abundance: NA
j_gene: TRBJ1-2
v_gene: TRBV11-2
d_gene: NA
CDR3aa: CASSFQGGYTF
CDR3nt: TGTGCCAGCAGCTTTCAGGGAGGCTACACCTTC

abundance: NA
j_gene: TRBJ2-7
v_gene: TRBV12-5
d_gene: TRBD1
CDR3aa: CASGLGTGNEQYF
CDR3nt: TGTGCTAGTGGTTTGGGGACAGGGAACGAGCAGTACTTC

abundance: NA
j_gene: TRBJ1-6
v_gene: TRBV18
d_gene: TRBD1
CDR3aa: CASSTTGDNSPLHF
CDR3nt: TGTGCCAGCTCAACGACAGGGGATAATTCACCCCTCCACTTT

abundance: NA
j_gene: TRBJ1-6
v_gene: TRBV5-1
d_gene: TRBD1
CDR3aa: CASSWSLPGQGFGSPLHF
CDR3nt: TGCGCCAGCAGCTGGAGCTTACCGGGACAGGGGTTCGGGTCACCCCTCCACTTT

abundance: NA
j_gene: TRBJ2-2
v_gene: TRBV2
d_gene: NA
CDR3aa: CASSEAQTNTGELFF
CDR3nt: TGTGCCAGCAGTGAAGCACAGACGAACACCGGGGAGCTGTTTTTT

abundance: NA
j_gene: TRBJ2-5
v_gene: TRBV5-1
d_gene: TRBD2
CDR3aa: CASSLAWGGQETQYF
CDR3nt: TGCGCCAGCAGCTTGGCGTGGGGGGGCCAAGAGACCCAGTACTTC

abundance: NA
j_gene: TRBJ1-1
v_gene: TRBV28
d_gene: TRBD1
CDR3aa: CASSLPGTGNTEAFF
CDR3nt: TGTGCCAGCAGTTTGCCCGGGACAGGGAACACTGAAGCTTTCTTT

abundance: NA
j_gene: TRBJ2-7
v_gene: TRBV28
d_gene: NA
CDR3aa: CASSLGSYEQYF
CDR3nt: TGTGCCAGCAGTTTGGGCAGTTACGAGCAGTACTTC

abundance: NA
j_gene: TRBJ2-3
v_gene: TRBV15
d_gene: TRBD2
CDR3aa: CATSRDRGEASGGDTQYF
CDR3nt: TGTGCCACCAGCAGAGATCGGGGGGAAGCTAGCGGGGGTGATACGCAGTATTTT

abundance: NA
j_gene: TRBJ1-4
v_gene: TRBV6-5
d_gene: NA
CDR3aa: CATHDRTNEKLFF
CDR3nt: TGTGCCACCCATGACAGGACTAATGAAAAACTGTTTTTT

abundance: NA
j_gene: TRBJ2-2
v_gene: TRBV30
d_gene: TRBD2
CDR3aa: CAGLGGLAVNTGELFF
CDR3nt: TGTGCCGGCCTGGGGGGACTAGCGGTCAACACCGGGGAGCTGTTTTTT

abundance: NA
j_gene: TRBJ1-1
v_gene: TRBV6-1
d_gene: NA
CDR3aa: CASSEVPGFTEAFF
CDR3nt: TGTGCCAGCAGTGAAGTGCCAGGGTTCACTGAAGCTTTCTTT

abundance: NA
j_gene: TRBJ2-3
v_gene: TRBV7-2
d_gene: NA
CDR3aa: CASSPYESTDTQYF
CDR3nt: TGTGCCAGCAGCCCCTACGAGAGCACAGATACGCAGTATTTT

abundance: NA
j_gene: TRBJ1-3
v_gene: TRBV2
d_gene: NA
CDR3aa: CASSGSIEPEIIAGNTIYF
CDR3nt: TGTGCCAGCAGTGGGTCCATTGAGCCCGAAATTATCGCCGGAAACACCATATATTTT

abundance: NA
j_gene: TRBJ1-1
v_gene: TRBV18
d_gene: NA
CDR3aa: CASSPSSANTEAFF
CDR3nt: TGTGCCAGCTCACCAAGTAGTGCGAACACTGAAGCTTTCTTT

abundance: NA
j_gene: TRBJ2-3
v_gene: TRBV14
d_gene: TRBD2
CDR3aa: CASGKRERGTDTQYF
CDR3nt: TGTGCCAGCGGAAAGCGGGAGCGAGGCACAGATACGCAGTATTTT

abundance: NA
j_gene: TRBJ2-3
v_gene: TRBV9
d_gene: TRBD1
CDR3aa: CASSGRGGKGDTQYF
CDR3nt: TGTGCCAGCAGCGGACGAGGGGGCAAGGGAGATACGCAGTATTTT

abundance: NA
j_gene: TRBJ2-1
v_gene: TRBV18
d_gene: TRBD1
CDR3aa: CASSFRQGYNEQFF
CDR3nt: TGTGCCAGCTCATTTCGACAGGGATACAATGAGCAGTTCTTC

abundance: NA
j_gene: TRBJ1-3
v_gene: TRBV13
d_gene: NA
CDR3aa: CASSLGAGVGNTIYF
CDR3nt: TGTGCCAGCAGCTTAGGGGCCGGGGTTGGAAACACCATATATTTT

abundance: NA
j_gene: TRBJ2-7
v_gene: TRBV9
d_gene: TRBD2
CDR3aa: CASSVRLAGLNEQYF
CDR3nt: TGTGCCAGCAGCGTAAGACTAGCGGGGTTAAACGAGCAGTACTTC

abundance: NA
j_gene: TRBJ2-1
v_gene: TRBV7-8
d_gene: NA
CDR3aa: CASSLAWGGVEQFF
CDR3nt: TGTGCCAGCAGCTTAGCTTGGGGGGGCGTTGAGCAGTTCTTC

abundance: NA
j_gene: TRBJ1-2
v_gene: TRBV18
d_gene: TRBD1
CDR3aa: CASSLRDSNYGYTF
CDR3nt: TGTGCCAGCTCACTCCGGGACAGTAACTATGGCTACACCTTC

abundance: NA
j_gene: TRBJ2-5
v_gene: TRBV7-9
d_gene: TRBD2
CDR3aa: CASSQVAGGHQETQYF
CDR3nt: TGTGCCAGCAGTCAGGTAGCGGGGGGTCACCAAGAGACCCAGTACTTC

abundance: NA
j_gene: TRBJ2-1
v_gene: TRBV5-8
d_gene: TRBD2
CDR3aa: CASSLLAGNEQFF
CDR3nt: TGTGCCAGCAGCTTGCTAGCGGGCAATGAGCAGTTCTTC

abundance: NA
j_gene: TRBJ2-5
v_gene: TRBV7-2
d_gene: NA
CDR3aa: CASSLARWGEETQYF
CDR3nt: TGTGCCAGCAGCTTAGCCCGATGGGGGGAGGAGACCCAGTACTTC

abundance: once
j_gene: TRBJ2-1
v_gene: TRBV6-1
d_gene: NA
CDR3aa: CASSEAPYAYNEQFF
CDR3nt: TGTGCCAGCAGTGAAGCGCCCTACGCCTACAATGAGCAGTTCTTC

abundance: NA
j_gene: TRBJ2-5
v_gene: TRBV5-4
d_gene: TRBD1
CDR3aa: CASRSGTDQETQYF
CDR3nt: TGTGCCAGCAGGTCCGGGACAGACCAAGAGACCCAGTACTTC

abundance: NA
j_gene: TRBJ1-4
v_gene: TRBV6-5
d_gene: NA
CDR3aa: CASSSLGEKLFF
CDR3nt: TGTGCCAGCTCTAGCCTGGGTGAAAAACTGTTTTTT

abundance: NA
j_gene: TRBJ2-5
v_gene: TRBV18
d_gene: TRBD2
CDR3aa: CASSTSYQETQYF
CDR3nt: TGTGCCAGCTCGACTAGCTACCAAGAGACCCAGTACTTC

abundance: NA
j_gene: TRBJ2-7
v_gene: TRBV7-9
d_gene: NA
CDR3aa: CASSKLGQFSYEQYF
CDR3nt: TGTGCCAGCAGTAAACTGGGGCAGTTCTCCTACGAGCAGTACTTC

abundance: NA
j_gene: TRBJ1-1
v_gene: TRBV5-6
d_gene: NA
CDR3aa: CASSLEKGWESNTEAFF
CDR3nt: TGTGCCAGCAGCTTGGAAAAGGGTTGGGAGTCGAACACTGAAGCTTTCTTT

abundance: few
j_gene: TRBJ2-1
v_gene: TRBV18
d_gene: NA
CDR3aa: CASSPAYRSSYNEQFF
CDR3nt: TGTGCCAGCTCACCAGCCTACAGGAGCTCCTACAATGAGCAGTTCTTC

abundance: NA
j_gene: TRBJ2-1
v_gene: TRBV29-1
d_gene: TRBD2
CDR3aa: CSVAFILSGGANYNEQFF
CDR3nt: TGCAGCGTTGCATTTATTCTTAGCGGGGGGGCGAACTACAATGAGCAGTTCTTC

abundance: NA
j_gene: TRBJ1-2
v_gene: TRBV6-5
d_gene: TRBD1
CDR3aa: CASSTERGRIYTF
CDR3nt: TGTGCCAGCAGCACCGAAAGGGGGCGAATTTACACCTTC

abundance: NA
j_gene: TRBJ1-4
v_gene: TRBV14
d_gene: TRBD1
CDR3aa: CASRTGGESEKLFF
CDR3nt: TGTGCCAGCAGAACAGGGGGCGAAAGTGAAAAACTGTTTTTT

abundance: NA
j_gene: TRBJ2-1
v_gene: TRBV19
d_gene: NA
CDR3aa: CASSSGAGTDEQFF
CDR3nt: TGTGCCAGTAGTAGCGGGGCCGGGACCGATGAGCAGTTCTTC

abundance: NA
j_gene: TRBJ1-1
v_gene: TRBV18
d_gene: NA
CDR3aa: CASSPYFEGNTEAFF
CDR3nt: TGTGCCAGCTCACCATATTTTGAGGGGAACACTGAAGCTTTCTTT

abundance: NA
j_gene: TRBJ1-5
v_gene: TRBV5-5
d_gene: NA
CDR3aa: CASSFFYSNQPQHF
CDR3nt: TGTGCCAGCAGCTTCTTTTATAGCAATCAGCCCCAGCATTTT

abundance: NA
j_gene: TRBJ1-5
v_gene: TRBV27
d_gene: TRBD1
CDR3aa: CASSLYRTGGNQPQHF
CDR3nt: TGTGCCAGCAGTTTATATAGGACAGGGGGCAATCAGCCCCAGCATTTT

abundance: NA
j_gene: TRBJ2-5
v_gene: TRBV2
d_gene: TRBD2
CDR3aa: CASSRTSGRPGDF
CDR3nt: TGTGCCTCCTCCCGGACTAGCGGGAGGCCGGGTGACTTC

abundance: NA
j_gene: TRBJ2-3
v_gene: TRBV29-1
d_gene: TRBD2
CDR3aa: CSVEDQPERGATDTQYF
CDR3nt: TGCAGCGTTGAAGATCAACCAGAGCGGGGGGCCACAGATACGCAGTATTTT

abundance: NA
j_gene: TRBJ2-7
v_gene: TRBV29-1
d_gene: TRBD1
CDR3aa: CSVVGQGTYEQYF
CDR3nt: TGCAGCGTTGTTGGACAGGGTACCTACGAGCAGTACTTC